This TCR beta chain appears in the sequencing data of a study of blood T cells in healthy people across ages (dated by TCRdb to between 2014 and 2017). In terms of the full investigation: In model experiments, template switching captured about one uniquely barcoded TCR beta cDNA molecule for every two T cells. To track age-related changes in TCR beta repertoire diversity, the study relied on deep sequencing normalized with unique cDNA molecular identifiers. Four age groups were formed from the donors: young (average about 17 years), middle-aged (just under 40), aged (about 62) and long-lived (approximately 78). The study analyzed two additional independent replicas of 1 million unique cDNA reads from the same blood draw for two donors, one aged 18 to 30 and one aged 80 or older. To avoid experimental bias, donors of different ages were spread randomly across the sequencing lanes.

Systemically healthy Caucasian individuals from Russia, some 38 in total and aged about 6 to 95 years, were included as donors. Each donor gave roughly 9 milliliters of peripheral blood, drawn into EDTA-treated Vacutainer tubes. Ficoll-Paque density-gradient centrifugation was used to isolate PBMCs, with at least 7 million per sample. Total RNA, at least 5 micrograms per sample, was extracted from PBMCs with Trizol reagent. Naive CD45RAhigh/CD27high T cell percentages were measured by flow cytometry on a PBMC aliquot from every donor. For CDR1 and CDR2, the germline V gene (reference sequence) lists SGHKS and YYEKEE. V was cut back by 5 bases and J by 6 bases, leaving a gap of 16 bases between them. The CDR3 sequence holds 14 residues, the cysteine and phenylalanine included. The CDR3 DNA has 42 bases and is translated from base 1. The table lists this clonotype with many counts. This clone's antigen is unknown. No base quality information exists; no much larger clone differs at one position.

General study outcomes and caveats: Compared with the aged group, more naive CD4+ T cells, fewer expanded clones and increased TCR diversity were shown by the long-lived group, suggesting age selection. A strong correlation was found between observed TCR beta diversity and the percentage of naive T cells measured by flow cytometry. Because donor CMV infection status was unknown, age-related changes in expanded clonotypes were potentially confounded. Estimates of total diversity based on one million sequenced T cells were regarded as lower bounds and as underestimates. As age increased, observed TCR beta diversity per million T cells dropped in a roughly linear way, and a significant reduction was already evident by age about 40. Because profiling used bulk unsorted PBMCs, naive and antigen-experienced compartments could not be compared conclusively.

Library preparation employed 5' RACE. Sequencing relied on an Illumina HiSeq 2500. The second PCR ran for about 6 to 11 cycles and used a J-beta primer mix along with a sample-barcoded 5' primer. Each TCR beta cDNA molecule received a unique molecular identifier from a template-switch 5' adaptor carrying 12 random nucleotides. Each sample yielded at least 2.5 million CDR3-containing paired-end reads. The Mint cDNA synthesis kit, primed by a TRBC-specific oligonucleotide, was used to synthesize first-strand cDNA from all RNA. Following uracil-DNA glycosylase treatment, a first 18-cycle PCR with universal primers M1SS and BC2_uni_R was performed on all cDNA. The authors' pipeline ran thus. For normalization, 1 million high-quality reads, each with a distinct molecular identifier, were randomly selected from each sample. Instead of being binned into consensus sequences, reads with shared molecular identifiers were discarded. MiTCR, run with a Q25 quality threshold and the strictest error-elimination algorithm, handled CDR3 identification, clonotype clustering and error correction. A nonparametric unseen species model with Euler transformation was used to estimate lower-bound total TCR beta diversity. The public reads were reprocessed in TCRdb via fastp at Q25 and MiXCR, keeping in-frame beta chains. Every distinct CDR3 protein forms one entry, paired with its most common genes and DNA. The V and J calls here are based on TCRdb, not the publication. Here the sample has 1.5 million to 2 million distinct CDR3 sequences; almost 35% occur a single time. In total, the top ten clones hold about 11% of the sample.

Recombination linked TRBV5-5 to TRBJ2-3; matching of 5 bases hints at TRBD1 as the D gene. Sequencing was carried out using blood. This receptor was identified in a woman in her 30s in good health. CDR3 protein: CASSLNAGSDTQYF. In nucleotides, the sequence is TGTGCCAGCAGTCTCAACGCAGGGTCCGATACGCAGTATTTT.